This T cell receptor beta chain was documented in a study of Ad26.COV2.S vaccination and SARS-CoV-2 variants. Study results and caveats: People who got the vaccine had more spike-specific TCR breadth than people who got placebo.

Indicated treatment: 15 to 20 received Ad26.COV2.S at low or high dose, single or two shots; about 5 received placebo; per-sample allocation not given. The study sampled participants on day 63 after the first vaccine or placebo injection. The protocol was immunoSEQ multiplex PCR, while the TCRdb copy is restricted to in-frame clones and leaves out a portion. The sample lists some 460,000 clones, roughly nine tenths occurring once. CDR3 size: 13 residues. Germline V CDR1 and CDR2: SQVTM, ANQGSEA. Losses at the gene ends were 4 bases for V and 4 bases for J; bases not matched to a gene: 4. Notes on this clone: Its matching antigen is unknown.

V usage is TRBV29-1 and J usage is TRBJ1-2; the match to TRBD1 covers 9 bases. The sequence was obtained from a person between 18 and 65 years old who received the Ad26.COV2.S COVID-19 vaccine or a placebo. Specimen: peripheral blood, collected in a trial of Ad26.COV2.S vaccine versus placebo. The CDR3 reads CSVGTGGFYGYTF. The CDR3 bases are TGCAGCGTTGGAACAGGGGGCTTCTATGGCTACACCTTC.